Here is one T cell receptor (beta chain) with its context. There are a few counts of this clonotype. No cognate antigen has been identified for it. No base-level quality is on record; no much larger clone is a single base apart. This sample is part of a study of T cells after yellow fever vaccination (dated by TCRdb to the late 2010s). For the study in its entirety: The SMART-Seq v4 Ultra Low Input RNA kit was used to prepare libraries from fractions with low cell numbers. Blood samples were taken at several timepoints before and after primary and secondary immunization, and bulk PBMC replicates and cell subsets were isolated. Two healthy male donors, one aged 18 to 30 and one aged 30 to 40 years, were included in the cohort. To track T-cell clones before and after primary and booster YFV17D yellow fever vaccination, bulk TCR alpha and beta repertoires were sequenced longitudinally. Summary of the overall study and its limitations: Because abundant contaminating clonotypes from the bulk population could be contained in FACS-sorted repertoires, computational filtering was required. The secondary T-cell response was weaker than the primary response but faster, peaking on day 5 instead of day 15. Most clones expanded after primary vaccination were re-detected after the booster (96% of CD4 and about 88% of CD8), suggesting broad memory maintenance. The study included only two donors, which limits how far the findings can be generalized. A small share of clonotypes occurred in both CD4 and CD8 compartments, likely arising from convergent recombination.

V lost 0 bases and J lost 0 bases; the stretch between them is 15 bases long. The CDR1 and CDR2 encoded by the germline V gene are SGDLS and YYNGEE. The CDR3 contains 17 residues, cysteine and phenylalanine counted. The only DNA kept is the CDR3, 51 bases in frame from the first base. The sequencing machine was an Illumina NovaSeq 6000. TCR cDNA was synthesized by 5'RACE template switching, through which a universal primer site and unique molecular identifiers were introduced. Priming of cDNA synthesis was performed from both the TCR alpha and TCR beta constant segments. Library amplification used two PCR steps, and the second PCR step added sample barcodes and sequencing adapters. Libraries were sequenced on Illumina HiSeq 2500 (2x100 bp) or NovaSeq (2x150 bp). On the authors' methods: MIGEC was used to demultiplex reads and collapse the reads into UMI consensus sequences, and MiXCR was used for V(D)J alignment. Clonotypes responding to the vaccine were identified with edgeR on replicate PBMC samples, with the criteria of FDR below 0.01 and a log2 fold change above 5 up to day 15. CD4 or CD8 identity was assigned to each bulk clonotype according to whether the clonotype was present at higher abundance in the sequenced CD4 repertoire or the sequenced CD8 repertoire. The public reads were reanalyzed by TCRdb: fastp trimming at Q25, MiXCR alignment, in-frame beta chains only. Entries that share a CDR3 protein sequence are merged under the most common genes and DNA. The V and J calls shown here were made by TCRdb, not taken from the authors' results. In this sample the table shows some 320,000 distinct CDR3 sequences, over 3.5% of which occur a single time. The biggest ten clones account for approximately 25% of the sample.

The sample's treatment or condition, from its label and the paper: live attenuated yellow fever vaccine strain. At each blood-draw timepoint, two biological replicates of bulk PBMCs were collected. PBMCs were isolated from peripheral blood using a standard Ficoll-Paque protocol. RNA was extracted with TriZol from bulk PBMCs, CD4 and CD8 fractions, and dextramer-positive and dextramer-negative fractions. The starting material was PBMCs, obtained 5 days after the yellow fever booster vaccination. The chain links TRBV9 with TRBJ2-5, and possibly TRBD1, on 5 matching bases. This TCR was sampled from a man aged 18 to 35 who received the YFV17D yellow fever vaccine. The sequenced DNA is TGTGCCAGCAGCGTAGATCGGTTGGGGCCGTACCAAGAGACCCAGTACTTC. The resulting protein is CASSVDRLGPYQETQYF.